The rows below give T cell receptor beta chains drawn from one sample of a study of shared clonotypes between healthy human individuals. The repertoire was sequenced with immunoSEQ multiplex PCR; TCRdb's copy has only in-frame clones and lacks some. This table holds about 2,500,000 clones, around nine tenths found once. Sequencing input: naive CD4+ T cells sorted from blood. Every receptor here comes from a man younger than 35 in good health. CDR3s include the opening cysteine and the closing phenylalanine or tryptophan. The order of the fields is V gene, CDR3 length, D gene, clone size, J gene, CDR3 protein, CDR3 DNA. The D gene is left open where the match is weak. Expanded clones get a size class; other rows say once, few or many, or leave the size out.

>TRBV30|15|NA|once|TRBJ2-1
CAWSPGLGSYNEQFF
TGTGCCTGGAGTCCGGGACTGGGCTCTTACAATGAGCAGTTCTTC
>TRBV6-6|14|TRBD1|NA|TRBJ1-2
CASTSTGASLGYTF
TGTGCCAGCACCTCGACAGGGGCGTCGCTCGGCTACACCTTC
>TRBV27|14|TRBD1|NA|TRBJ2-7
CASSLAGTAYEQYF
TGTGCCAGCAGTTTAGCCGGGACAGCATACGAGCAGTACTTC
>TRBV6-1|16|TRBD1|NA|TRBJ2-7
CASSEALGQGVYEQYF
TGTGCCAGCAGTGAAGCGTTGGGACAGGGAGTTTACGAGCAGTACTTC
>TRBV5-4|14|NA|NA|TRBJ2-5
CASSFPDRQETQYF
TGTGCCAGCAGCTTCCCCGACAGACAAGAGACCCAGTACTTC
>TRBV6-1|17|NA|NA|TRBJ1-1
CASSAGQSSYMNTEAFF
TGTGCCAGCAGTGCCGGACAGAGCTCCTACATGAACACTGAAGCTTTCTTT
>TRBV5-6|11|NA|NA|TRBJ2-7
CASSFVSEQYF
TGTGCCAGCAGCTTTGTCAGTGAGCAGTACTTC
>TRBV19|14|NA|NA|TRBJ1-1
CASSAGRANTEAFF
TGTGCCAGTAGTGCGGGACGAGCCAACACTGAAGCTTTCTTT
>TRBV28|12|NA|NA|TRBJ2-7
CASGRTSGEQYF
TGTGCCAGCGGGCGGACTTCGGGAGAGCAGTACTTC
>TRBV30|14|TRBD2|NA|TRBJ2-7
CAWSVGGTLYEQYF
TGTGCCTGGAGTGTCGGGGGGACCCTTTACGAGCAGTACTTC
>TRBV10-2|16|TRBD1|NA|TRBJ2-7
CATTSGTGVRSYEQYF
TGCGCCACAACATCCGGGACAGGGGTTCGTTCCTACGAGCAGTACTTC
>TRBV2|14|NA|NA|TRBJ1-3
CASSGGFSGNTIYF
TGTGCCAGCAGTGGGGGCTTCTCTGGAAACACCATATATTTT
>TRBV6-1|15|NA|NA|TRBJ1-3
CASSVKGNSGNTIYF
TGTGCCAGCAGTGTAAAGGGCAACTCTGGAAACACCATATATTTT
>TRBV5-1|16|NA|NA|TRBJ2-1
CASSPARAGRYNEQFF
TGCGCCAGCAGCCCGGCTCGGGCAGGGAGATACAATGAGCAGTTCTTC
>TRBV11-2|15|NA|NA|TRBJ2-3
CASSLKSGGTDTQYF
TGTGCCAGCAGCTTAAAATCGGGCGGCACAGATACGCAGTATTTT
>TRBV7-2|16|NA|NA|TRBJ1-2
CASSWGIQATNYGYTF
TGTGCCAGCAGCTGGGGGATTCAGGCCACTAACTATGGCTACACCTTC